These T cell receptor beta chains were read from a single sample in a study of neurological immune-mediated disorders. TCRdb reprocessed the 5' RACE reads with MiXCR, giving one entry per CDR3 protein. The sample includes 60,000 to 90,000 distinct CDR3 sequences, around 9.6% seen only once; the top ten take 8.5% to 10%. The sequencing input was PBMCs. All receptors come from a man aged 25 to 45 in good health. CDR3s include the opening cysteine and the closing phenylalanine or tryptophan. Fields, in order: clone size, D gene, V gene, J gene, CDR3 DNA, CDR3 protein. D genes are given only for firm matches. Size values are once, few and many counts, or a class for expanded clones, and some rows have none.

many,TRBD1,TRBV20-1,TRBJ2-7,TGCAGTGCCCTTTCACCGGGACAGGGGGTTGAGCAGTACTTC,CSALSPGQGVEQYF
many,-,TRBV5-1,TRBJ2-5,TGCGCCAGCAGCTTCGGGGAGACCCAGTACTTC,CASSFGETQYF
many,-,TRBV9,TRBJ2-1,TGTGCCAGCAGCGTTTTCGGCAGTAGCAACAATGATGAGCAGTTCTTC,CASSVFGSSNNDEQFF
many,TRBD2,TRBV27,TRBJ2-7,TGTGCCAGCAGGTGGACAGCCGGGACTAGCGGGATTCAGTACTTC,CASRWTAGTSGIQYF
many,TRBD1,TRBV20-1,TRBJ2-3,TGCAGTGCAAGGCCGGGACAGGCCACAGATACGCAGTATTTT,CSARPGQATDTQYF
-,-,TRBV20-1,TRBJ1-6,TGCAGTGCTACGGACGGGAATTCACCCCTCCACTTT,CSATDGNSPLHF
many,-,TRBV5-1,TRBJ2-5,TGCGCCAGCAGCTTGGTCCCTAAGACCCAGTACTTC,CASSLVPKTQYF
many,-,TRBV11-3,TRBJ2-1,TGTGCCAGCAGCTCGACTAGTTTTGGTGAGCAGTTCTTC,CASSSTSFGEQFF
many,-,TRBV5-1,TRBJ2-1,TGCGCCAGCAGGACGACTGGACTATCCTACAATGAGCAGTTCTTC,CASRTTGLSYNEQFF
many,TRBD1,TRBV5-1,TRBJ2-7,TGCGCCAGCAGCTACGGACAGGGGTCGTCCTACGAGCAGTACTTC,CASSYGQGSSYEQYF
many,-,TRBV10-3,TRBJ2-7,TGTGCCATCAGGGAGATGGGGGACGAGCAGTACTTC,CAIREMGDEQYF
-,-,TRBV18,TRBJ2-1,TGTGCCAGCTCCCATAGGGGGGACATTATCAATGAGCAGTTCTTC,CASSHRGDIINEQFF
once,TRBD1,TRBV29-1,TRBJ1-2,TGCAGCGTTGTCGGACCAGGGGGTGGCTATGGCTACACCTTC,CSVVGPGGGYGYTF
many,-,TRBV27,TRBJ2-6,TGTGCCAGCAGTTTTTCTCTGGGGGCCAACGTCCTGACTTTC,CASSFSLGANVLTF
many,TRBD1,TRBV9,TRBJ2-1,TGTGCCAGCAGCGACCGGGACAGGATGGATGAGCAGTTCTTC,CASSDRDRMDEQFF
few,-,TRBV5-1,TRBJ2-3,TGCGCCAGCAGCTTGGCCGCGGGTTCAGATACGCAGTATTTT,CASSLAAGSDTQYF
many,-,TRBV2,TRBJ2-5,TGTGCCAGCAGTGTATTCGGAGAGACCCAGTACTTC,CASSVFGETQYF
many,TRBD2,TRBV20-1,TRBJ2-2,TGCAGCTTTCTAGCGGGAGGGGGGGACGGGGAGCTGTTTTTT,CSFLAGGGDGELFF
many,-,TRBV7-9,TRBJ2-7,TGTGCCAGCACCCCCTCGGAAAGGACTAACCTCGAGCAGTACTTC,CASTPSERTNLEQYF
many,-,TRBV7-2,TRBJ2-5,TGTGCCAGCAGCCCATCCGTGGAGACCCAGTACTTC,CASSPSVETQYF
many,-,TRBV12-3/TRBV12-4,TRBJ2-3,TGTGCCAGCAGTTCCCGCACAGATACGCAGTATTTT,CASSSRTDTQYF
many,TRBD2,TRBV5-1,TRBJ2-7,TGCGCCAGCAGCCCACTAGCGGGAGTCTTATCCTACGAGCAGTACTTC,CASSPLAGVLSYEQYF
-,-,TRBV6-6,TRBJ1-3,TGTGCCAGTGCGGACCGGTCCTCTGGAAACACCATATATTTT,CASADRSSGNTIYF
many,TRBD1,TRBV28,TRBJ2-5,TGTGCCAGCAGCTTTGACAGGGGTTACCAAGAGACCCAGTACTTC,CASSFDRGYQETQYF
many,-,TRBV12-3/TRBV12-4,TRBJ1-1,TGTGCCAGCAACCAGGGACTCGGGGGCACTGAAGCTTTCTTT,CASNQGLGGTEAFF
-,-,TRBV5-1,TRBJ2-3,TGCGCCAGCAGCTTGGCGGAGGGAGCGCAGTATTTT,CASSLAEGAQYF
many,TRBD1,TRBV29-1,TRBJ2-4,TGCAGCGTCGCCACAGGGGAAGGAGCCAAAAACATTCAGTACTTC,CSVATGEGAKNIQYF
many,-,TRBV7-9,TRBJ2-7,TGTGCCAGCAGCCCCCCCCACCCGAGACAGGACTCCTACGAGCAGTACTTC,CASSPPHPRQDSYEQYF
many,TRBD2,TRBV7-2,TRBJ2-5,TGTGCCAGCAGCCAAGACCCTGGGGCGGGAGGGCCGGAGGAGACCCAGTACTTC,CASSQDPGAGGPEETQYF
many,-,TRBV20-1,TRBJ2-7,TGCAGTGCTAGTTCGAGTCGCTACGAGCAGTACTTC,CSASSSRYEQYF
many,-,TRBV27,TRBJ1-1,TGTGCCAGCAGTTTATTTAGCGGTCGCACTGAAGCTTTCTTT,CASSLFSGRTEAFF
many,TRBD2,TRBV15,TRBJ2-1,TGTGCCACCAGCCTAAGACTAGCGTCATACAATGAGCAGTTCTTC,CATSLRLASYNEQFF
many,-,TRBV3-1,TRBJ2-2,TGTGCCAGCAGCCAGCAGACCGGGGAGCTGTTTTTT,CASSQQTGELFF
many,-,TRBV5-1,TRBJ1-1,TGCGCCAGCACCCAGGGCAGGTTAGACACTGAAGCTTTCTTT,CASTQGRLDTEAFF
few,-,TRBV11-2,TRBJ2-5,TGTGCCAGCAGCTTCGACTTCGAGACCCAGTACTTC,CASSFDFETQYF
many,-,TRBV9,TRBJ2-7,TGTGCCAGCAGCGTACGTAGGAAGCGTTACGAGCAGTACTTC,CASSVRRKRYEQYF
many,TRBD2,TRBV29-1,TRBJ2-3,TGCAGCGCCCTACTAGCGGGGTCCCGCACAGATACGCAGTATTTT,CSALLAGSRTDTQYF
many,-,TRBV20-1,TRBJ2-7,TGCAGTGCTAGACTACCCATCAGGGATACCTACGAGCAGTACTTC,CSARLPIRDTYEQYF
few,TRBD2,TRBV7-6,TRBJ2-3,TGTGCCAGCAGCTTAGGTCAGGGCGGGAGCTTCACAGATACGCAGTATTTT,CASSLGQGGSFTDTQYF
few,-,TRBV28,TRBJ2-7,TGTGCCAGCAGTCCTGCTACGAACGAGCAGTACTTC,CASSPATNEQYF
many,-,TRBV5-1,TRBJ1-2,TGCGCCAGCAGCACGGACACTGGCTTGGGCTATGGCTACACCTTC,CASSTDTGLGYGYTF
-,-,TRBV11-2,TRBJ2-4,TGTGCCAGCAGCCAGATGGGGTACTTACAAAACATTCAGTACTTC,CASSQMGYLQNIQYF
-,TRBD2,TRBV25-1,TRBJ2-5,TGTGCCAGCACGACTAGCGGAGGGACCCAGTACTTC,CASTTSGGTQYF
many,-,TRBV5-1,TRBJ1-4,TGCGCCAGCAGCTTGGAGACAGACTTCGGTGAAAAACTGTTTTTT,CASSLETDFGEKLFF
-,TRBD1,TRBV10-3,TRBJ1-4,TGTGCCATCAGTGAGTCCCCAACAGGGGCGTTGAATGAAAAACTGTTTTTT,CAISESPTGALNEKLFF
many,TRBD2,TRBV11-1,TRBJ2-5,TGTGCCAGCAGCCCCAGCGGGAGTGCTTTTCAGACCCAGTACTTC,CASSPSGSAFQTQYF
many,TRBD2,TRBV30,TRBJ2-5,TGTGCCTGGAGGAGGGGCCTAGCGGGAATTCAAGAGACCCAGTACTTC,CAWRRGLAGIQETQYF
many,-,TRBV5-1,TRBJ2-7,TGCGCCAGCAGCTTGGAAAGTGACAGAATCGCCTACGAGCAGTACTTC,CASSLESDRIAYEQYF
many,-,TRBV6-5,TRBJ2-1,TGTGCCAGCAAGCCGCCTGGGGGTCCCTACAATGAGCAGTTCTTC,CASKPPGGPYNEQFF
medium-sized,-,TRBV9,TRBJ1-2,TGTGCCAGCAGCCTGGACACCTTAGACTATGGCTACACCTTC,CASSLDTLDYGYTF
few,TRBD2,TRBV7-9,TRBJ2-3,TGTGCCAGTTTAGCGGGTAGCACAGATACGCAGTATTTT,CASLAGSTDTQYF
medium-sized,-,TRBV9,TRBJ2-1,TGTGCCAGCAGCCCTAAGGGGGGGTACAATGAGCAGTTCTTC,CASSPKGGYNEQFF
many,-,TRBV5-1,TRBJ2-1,TGCGCCAGCAGACTAGTTAGGGATGAGCAGTTCTTC,CASRLVRDEQFF
medium-sized,-,TRBV7-9,TRBJ1-1,TGTGCCAGCAGCTTCGGGCAAAGGGACACTGAAGCTTTCTTT,CASSFGQRDTEAFF
many,-,TRBV7-8,TRBJ2-5,TGTGCCAGCAGCACCCAGGGGACCGGGACCCAGTACTTC,CASSTQGTGTQYF
many,-,TRBV20-1,TRBJ1-5,TGCAGTGGCGGACGGAGCAATCAGCCCCAGCATTTT,CSGGRSNQPQHF
many,TRBD1,TRBV12-3/TRBV12-4,TRBJ2-1,TGTGCCAGCAGCCCGGACAGGGATAAGGTTGAGCAGTTCTTC,CASSPDRDKVEQFF